The sequence of this TCR beta chain was determined in a study of blood T cell repertoires in COVID-19. Study-level background: Researchers got acute and convalescent COVID-19 samples from the United States, Italy and Spain. PBMCs, B-cell-depleted T cells, or T cells provided the cDNA or gDNA that made up the material.

This clone was seen only a few times. The length of the CDR3 is 14 residues. V lost 6 bases to trimming and J lost 2 bases, with 11 bases between them. Germline CDR1 reads SGHTS; CDR2 reads YDEGEE. Original processing methods: Amplifying reference gene primers gave estimates of nucleated cell counts. Method: immunoSEQ multiplex PCR; TCRdb's copy keeps in-frame clones and lacks some. V and J calls and clone size come straight from that table; D and trimming were deduced from the DNA. The sample holds about 360,000 clones, more than 85% seen once. The chain employs TRBV5-8 and TRBJ1-4; a weak D match, TRBD1 (5 bases). Sequencing was done on a sample of peripheral blood. The sequence was obtained from a human donor in a cohort sampled during active COVID-19. This CDR3 reads CASNKGLTNEKLFF. The CDR3 DNA reads TGTGCCAGCAACAAGGGACTCACTAATGAAAAACTGTTTTTT.